This T cell receptor (beta chain) comes out of a study of T cell responses to AZD1222 COVID-19 vaccine. Repertoires were generated with immunoSEQ multiplex PCR, while TCRdb's copy carries only in-frame clones and drops some. This table holds about 120,000 clones, approximately 90% found once. CDR1 and CDR2 from the germline V gene are SGHVS and FNYEAQ. V trimming: 6 bases; J trimming: 3 bases; junction bases outside the gene matches: 5. This CDR3 is 15 amino acids long. The chain links TRBV7-6 to TRBJ2-7, with 13 positions matching TRBD2. The TCR was taken from an adult in good health. Sequencing used peripheral blood, obtained on day 0 of MenACWY control vaccination. Here the CDR3 reads CASRIGTSGNYEQYF. CDR3 DNA: TGTGCCAGCAGAATAGGGACTAGCGGGAACTACGAGCAGTACTTC.